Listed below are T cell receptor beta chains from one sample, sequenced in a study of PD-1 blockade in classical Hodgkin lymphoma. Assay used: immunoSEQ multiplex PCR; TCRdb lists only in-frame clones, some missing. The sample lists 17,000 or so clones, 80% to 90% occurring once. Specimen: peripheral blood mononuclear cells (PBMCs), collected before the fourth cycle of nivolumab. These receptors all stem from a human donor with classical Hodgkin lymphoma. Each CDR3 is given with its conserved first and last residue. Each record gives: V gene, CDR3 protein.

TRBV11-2	CASSLAPQGRSPLHF
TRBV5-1	CASSLAGSTDTQYF
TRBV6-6	CASSSPRTGTPEAFF
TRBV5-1	CASSLGTGGNTIYF
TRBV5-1	CASSPGTGNTEAFF
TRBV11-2	CASSSDTYEQYF
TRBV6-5	CASSYSGTANFEAFF
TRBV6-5	CASSYSGTGNYEQYF
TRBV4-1	CASSQDSYYNEQFF
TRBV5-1	CASSAGTSGGTSTDTQYF
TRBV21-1	CASSISTDTNEKLFF
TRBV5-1	CASSLGAPGDRFYF
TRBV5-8	CASSLLNSGGYYGYTF
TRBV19	CASSIQGIGAGELFF
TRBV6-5	CASSSPGQGSPLHF
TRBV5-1	CASSLQGRINEKLFF
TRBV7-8	CASSEDPGLLDEQYF
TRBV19	CASMTEIYGYTF
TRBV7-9	CASSLARGTAIGYTF
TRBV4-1	CASSDTGGTTDTQYF
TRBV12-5	CASGSTGPYGYTF
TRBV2	CASSVGLAVTDTQYF
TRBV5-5	CASSLGLGQAVFGNTIYF
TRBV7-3	CASSPIRRGQGRDTEAFF
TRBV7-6	CASSSLIPGVYEQYF
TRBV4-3	CASSQDLGARGGGYTF
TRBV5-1	CASSLDRGGPYEQYF
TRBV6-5	CASSYAGTFEAFF
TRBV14	CASSLLGSSVGDTQYF
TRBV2	CASYRGSYGYTF
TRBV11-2	CASSPALGEQYF